The 11 T cell receptor beta chains presented below share a single source sample, sequenced in a study of monozygotic twins with cystic fibrosis. Clones were read by immunoSEQ multiplex PCR, and TCRdb kept only the in-frame ones, dropping some. The top ten clones hold under 0.9% of a sample with about 35,000 clones, approximately 70% of them seen once. The sequenced material came from blood. Source of these receptors: a girl aged 10 to 17 with cystic fibrosis.

The chain has TRBV2 and TRBJ2-7; no definite D call. The CDR3 totals 18 residues. Per the germline V gene, CDR1 is SNHLY and CDR2 is FYNNEI. V lost 6 bases, J lost 2 bases, and 26 bases lay in between. CDR3 sequence (DNA): TGTGCCAGCAGCGGGCCGCCACCGGTTTTGGCGTCGGCCTACGAGCAGTACGTC. It codes for CASSGPPPVLASAYEQYV.

The sample holds a few counts of this clone. This chain uses TRBV10-3 with TRBJ2-7; 9 bases match TRBD1. V lost 6 bases, J lost 0 bases, and 6 bases stayed unmatched. CDR3 length equals 15 residues. The germline V gene encodes CDR1 ENHRY and CDR2 SYGVKD. CDR3: CAIREGTGRSYEQYV. The DNA for the CDR3 is TGTGCCATCAGGGAGGGGACAGGGCGCTCCTACGAGCAGTACGTC.

The chain combines TRBV11-2 with TRBJ2-6, with D possibly being TRBD1 (5 bases). CDR1 is SGHAT and CDR2 is FQNNGV in the germline V gene. This CDR3 region has 15 residues. V lost 2 bases, J lost 2 bases, and 7 bases lay in between. CDR3 DNA sequence: TGTGCCAGCAGCTTATCCAGGGCTGGGGCCAACGTCCTGACTTTC. Amino acid sequence: CASSLSRAGANVLTF.

This rearrangement joins TRBV27 to TRBJ1-1; D not certain. The CDR3 is made up of 16 amino acids. V lost 1 base and J 1 base, leaving 13 bases between the germline ends. The germline V gene encodes CDR1 MNHEY and CDR2 SMNVEV (reference sequence). CDR3 in amino acids: CASSLFLGGKNTEAFF. The CDR3 nucleotides are TGTGCCAGCAGTTTATTTCTAGGAGGGAAGAACACTGAAGCTTTCTTT.

This clone was seen more than once but under ten times. This chain connects TRBV5-4 to TRBJ1-1; 9 positions agree with TRBD1. The CDR3 has 12 residues. With 4 bases clipped from V and 11 bases from J, the junction kept 6 bases outside the gene matches. Germline assignment: CDR1 SGHNT and CDR2 YYREEE (reference sequence). Written as DNA, the CDR3 is TGTGCCAGCAGCCGGGACAGGGCTACGGCTTTCTTT. It is translated as CASSRDRATAFF.

This rearrangement joins TRBV7-8 to TRBJ2-3; D possibly corresponds to TRBD2 (5 bases). V was trimmed by 5 bases and J by 3 bases, leaving 12 bases between them. CDR3 size: 14 residues. Germline assignment: CDR1 SGHVS and CDR2 FQNEAQ. For the CDR3, the DNA is TGTGCCAGCAGCCTGGGAGTACTAACAGATACGCAGTATTTT. Residues: CASSLGVLTDTQYF.

This chain uses TRBV9 with TRBJ2-1, with 10 bases lining up with TRBD2. CDR3 length: 15 residues. V trimming: 1 base; J trimming: 7 bases; junction bases outside the gene matches: 5. Germline V gene sequence: CDR1 SGDLS, CDR2 YYNGEE. The DNA for the CDR3 is TGTGCCAGCAGCGTATCTAGCGGGAGAACGAATGAGCAGTTCTTC. This sequence encodes CASSVSSGRTNEQFF.

This clone was seen only once. This sequence joins TRBV5-6 and TRBJ2-7; D might be TRBD1 (6 bases). This CDR3 contains 16 residues. CDR1 SGHDT and CDR2 YYEEEE come from the germline V gene. The V and J ends lost 1 base and 3 bases respectively, with 17 bases between them. Here the CDR3 reads CASSLLGLEGGYEQYV. The DNA of the CDR3 is TGTGCCAGCAGCTTGCTGGGCCTGGAAGGGGGCTACGAGCAGTACGTC.

The V gene is TRBV9, the J gene TRBJ1-3, with 7 nucleotides matching TRBD1. From germline, CDR1 is SGDLS and CDR2 YYNGEE. Unmatched junction bases numbered 4, after V lost 4 bases and J lost 3 bases. The CDR3 is 14 residues long. The CDR3 loop reads CASSLTGVGNTIYF. The CDR3 nucleotides are TGTGCCAGCAGCCTTACAGGGGTTGGAAACACCATATATTTT.

Notes on this clone: Other DNA sequences within the sample encode an identical CDR3. This chain uses TRBV29-1 with TRBJ2-2; D ambiguous. Germline V gene sequence: CDR1 SQVTM, CDR2 ANQGSEA. CDR3 length: 12 residues. V gave up 7 bases and J gave up 6 bases, with 12 bases separating them. The CDR3: CSALGSAGELFF. CDR3 coding DNA: TGCAGCGCGCTAGGGTCCGCCGGGGAGCTGTTTTTT.

This clone was picked up a small number of times. CDR3 sequence (DNA): TGCGCCAGCAGCTTGGGTAGCACCGGGGAGCTGTTTTTT. Its translation: CASSLGSTGELFF. This chain links TRBV5-1 with TRBJ2-2; D is undetermined. Looked up from germline, CDR1 is SGHRS and CDR2 is YFSETQ. The CDR3 is made up of 13 amino acids. Between the trimmed V and J ends, which lost 0 bases and 4 bases, there was a span of 4 bases.